Listed here is a single TCR beta chain. The record originates from a study of cytomegalovirus exposure and HLA in healthy donors. 60 Vbeta and 13 Jbeta primers were used in PCR. Assay used: immunoSEQ multiplex PCR; TCRdb lists only in-frame clones, some missing. Among some 140,000 clones listed, roughly 80% were seen once. The sequencing sample was made of PBMCs. This clonotype originated in a man younger than 40 in good health and CMV-seropositive.

This CDR3 reads CASTDRGGDQPQHF. CDR3 DNA sequence: TGTGCCAGCACCGACCGGGGGGGTGATCAGCCCCAGCATTTT. This chain links TRBV28 with TRBJ1-5, with D maybe TRBD1 (5 bases). The V end lost 7 bases, the J end lost 5 bases, and 15 bases lay between the germline ends. This CDR3 has 14 amino acids. Germline V CDR1 and CDR2: MDHEN, SYDVKM.